This T cell receptor beta chain was documented in a study of blood T cell repertoires in COVID-19. Participants were aged roughly 18 to 90 years, lived in under 30 US areas, and enrolled virtually. The study counted Cohort 3 donors as recovered given two negative PCRs, clearance, or symptom resolution. Only in-frame clones appear in the TCRdb table, and some are missing; sequencing was by immunoSEQ multiplex PCR. The sample yields approximately 200,000 clones, 87% seen once. CDR3 length: 15 residues. The germline gives CDR1 PRHDT, CDR2 FYEKMQ (reference sequence). V lost 3 bases to trimming and J lost 0 bases; unmatched junction nucleotides: 4.

The sequence derives from a young woman who had recovered from COVID-19. The material sequenced was PBMCs or T cells enriched from blood (not recorded which). The chain employs TRBV13 and TRBJ1-2; 7 nucleotides line up with TRBD1. In DNA form, the CDR3 reads TGTGCCAGCAGCTTGGGGACAGCCCCTAACTATGGCTACACCTTC. Its protein is CASSLGTAPNYGYTF. Drawing the rest from reference TRBV13 and TRBJ1-2, the complete variable domain is AAGVIQSPRHLIKEKRETATLKCYPIPRHDTVYWYQQGPGQDPQFLISFYEKMQSDKGSIPDRFSAQQFSDYHSELNMSSLELGDSALYFCASSLGTAPNYGYTFGSGTRLTVV.